These 23 T cell receptor beta chains originate from one sample sequenced in a study of cytomegalovirus exposure and HLA in healthy donors (TCRdb year 2017). Library construction relied on the immunoSEQ multiplex PCR assay. For the multiplex PCR, a mixture combining 60 forward primers for TCR Vbeta segments and 13 reverse primers for TCR Jbeta segments was used. Imported from immuneACCESS, the table was reduced by TCRdb to in-frame sequences with V and J called. These copies leave out some clones; in studies compared against another copy, an unresolved V gene accounts for under half, and the cause of the remainder is not known. Counted in this sample were about 260,000 clones; 80% to 90% of them appeared once. The ten largest clones represent roughly 2% of the sample. Source material: PBMCs. These receptors all come from a woman in her thirties or forties in good health and CMV-seropositive.

The chain carries TRBV28 and TRBJ1-4, with 8 bases identical to TRBD1. V trimming: 5 bases; J trimming: 8 bases; junction bases outside the gene matches: 10. Germline values: CDR1 MDHEN, CDR2 SYDVKM. This CDR3 comprises 15 residues. The CDR3 DNA is TGTGCCAGCAGTCAGGACAGGGAAATGCAGGAAAAACTGTTTTTT. This translates into CASSQDREMQEKLFF.

The rearrangement links TRBV6-5 to TRBJ2-3; tentatively, D is TRBD2 (6 bases). CDR1 is MNHEY, CDR2 SVGAGI, per germline. The ends were cut back, 4 bases at V and 5 bases at J, with 13 bases in the middle. The CDR3 length is 14 residues. CDR3 sequence reads: CASSWAGTKDTQYF. CDR3 DNA sequence: TGTGCCAGCAGTTGGGCGGGAACGAAAGATACGCAGTATTTT.

The chain recombines TRBV10-3 with TRBJ1-6; tentative D call: TRBD1 (5 bases). V was shortened by 3 bases and J by 7 bases, with 13 bases between the two germline ends. Per germline, CDR1 ENHRY and CDR2 SYGVKD. This CDR3 contains 15 residues. CDR3 nucleotides: TGTGCCATCAGTGAACTTTCGGGGGGAAATTCACCCCTCCACTTT. Its protein product is CAISELSGGNSPLHF.

The chain joins TRBV9 to TRBJ2-2; 12 nucleotides line up with TRBD2. The length of the CDR3 is 20 residues. Trimming took 3 bases from V and 3 from J; bases not matched to a gene: 15. Germline loops: CDR1 SGDLS, CDR2 YYNGEE. The CDR3, as DNA: TGTGCCAGCAGCGCAAAAGGAAGGCTAGCGGGAGGGCCGGACACCGGGGAGCTGTTTTTT. Residues: CASSAKGRLAGGPDTGELFF.

This chain uses TRBV7-6 with TRBJ1-1; D unresolved. Per germline, CDR1 SGHVS and CDR2 FNYEAQ. The CDR3 runs to 13 residues. Trimming pared 0 bases from V and 1 base from J, leaving 3 bases between. The CDR3 DNA follows: TGTGCCAGCAGCTTAGCCCGGAACACTGAAGCTTTCTTT. It specifies CASSLARNTEAFF.

The table lists this clone with a count of one. The CDR3 bases are TGTGCCAGCAGTTTAGCGGGAGGGCTCTACGAGCAGTACTTC. Protein product: CASSLAGGLYEQYF. The chain joins TRBV27 to TRBJ2-7; 9 bases are a match to TRBD2. Germline CDR1 is MNHEY and CDR2 is SMNVEV (reference sequence). This CDR3 is built from 14 residues. With 2 bases clipped from V and 3 bases from J, the junction kept 2 bases outside the gene matches.

V usage is TRBV7-2 and J usage is TRBJ2-7; TRBD2 agrees at 12 bases. The CDR3 spans 15 residues. V shed 5 bases and J 7 bases; nucleotides not matched to a gene: 9. The germline V gene encodes CDR1 SGHTA and CDR2 FQGNSA. CDR3 bases: TGTGCCAGCAGCGCACGGACTAGCGGGATGGGTGAGCAGTACTTC. Protein product: CASSARTSGMGEQYF.

The rearrangement uses TRBV6-1 and TRBJ2-1; weak D call: TRBD2 (5 bases). Deletions cut 4 bases from V and 8 bases from J, with 18 bases between. The CDR3 has 15 residues. CDR1 is MNHNS, CDR2 SASEGT, per germline. The CDR3 is CASSATNLGDDEQFF. The CDR3 DNA is TGTGCCAGCAGTGCGACGAACCTGGGAGACGATGAGCAGTTCTTC.

V and J are TRBV4-3 and TRBJ1-5, with no clear D. The CDR3 length is 16 residues. V shed 0 bases and J shed 0 bases, with 9 bases lying between them. Germline V gene data show CDR1 as LGHNA and CDR2 as YSLEER. This chain's CDR3 is CASSQDIGASNQPQHF. In nucleotides, the CDR3 is TGCGCCAGCAGCCAAGATATCGGAGCTAGCAATCAGCCCCAGCATTTT.

The genes are TRBV28 and TRBJ2-7, with D maybe TRBD2 (7 bases). The V and J ends lost 5 bases and 4 bases respectively, with 18 bases between them. This CDR3 is 15 amino acids long. Per the germline V gene, CDR1 is MDHEN and CDR2 is SYDVKM. Written as DNA, the CDR3 is TGTGCCAGCAGTATCGGGGGGCCGACCCAATACGAGCAGTACTTC. It encodes CASSIGGPTQYEQYF. Variable domain in full (rest from reference TRBV28 and TRBJ2-7): DVKVTQSSRYLVKRTGEKVFLECVQDMDHENMFWYRQDPGLGLRLIYFSYDVKMKEKGDIPEGYSVSREKKERFSLILESASTNQTSMYLCASSIGGPTQYEQYFGPGTRLTVT.

V gene TRBV11-2 combines with J gene TRBJ2-7; 10 nucleotides match TRBD1. Germline V CDR1 and CDR2: SGHAT, FQNNGV. The J segment lost 4 bases and the V segment lost 5 bases, leaving 5 bases of the junction unmatched. CDR3 length: 14 amino acids. Here the CDR3 DNA reads TGTGCCAGCAGCGACTGGGACAGGGGTTACGAGCAGTACTTC. It is translated as CASSDWDRGYEQYF.

This chain links TRBV7-2 with TRBJ2-2, with 7 bases identical to TRBD2. Germline V CDR1 and CDR2: SGHTA, FQGNSA. Unmatched junction bases numbered 3, after V lost 2 bases and J lost 6 bases. This CDR3 contains 14 residues. As DNA, the CDR3 is TGTGCCAGCAGCTTACAGGGAGGGCCCGGGGAGCTGTTTTTT. Its protein product is CASSLQGGPGELFF. The variable domain in full, completed from reference TRBV7-2 and TRBJ2-2, reads GAGVSQSPSNKVTEKGKDVELRCDPISGHTALYWYRQSLGQGLEFLIYFQGNSAPDKSGLPSDRFSAERTGGSVSTLTIQRTQQEDSAVYLCASSLQGGPGELFFGEGSRLTVL.

The genes are TRBV27 and TRBJ2-7; D is possibly TRBD2 (6 bases). Trimming cost V 6 bases and J 0 bases, with 9 bases left between them. The CDR3 is made up of 13 amino acids. Germline CDR1 MNHEY, CDR2 SMNVEV (reference sequence). CDR3 nucleotides: TGTGCCAGCAGATTGACTAGCTCCTACGAGCAGTACTTC. Amino acids: CASRLTSSYEQYF.

DNA of the CDR3: TGTGCCAGCTCGATGGACAGCCCATATAGCAATCAGCCCCAGCATTTT. Translating it yields CASSMDSPYSNQPQHF. V gene TRBV18 combines with J gene TRBJ1-5, with a tentative D call TRBD1 (6 bases). Germline assignment: CDR1 KGHSH and CDR2 LQKENI. The CDR3 spans 16 residues. Trimming took off 6 bases at V and 0 bases at J, with 15 bases between the two ends.

This clone was detected only once. This chain uses TRBV4-2 with TRBJ2-2, with 13 bases lining up with TRBD2. Looked up from germline, CDR1 is LGHNA and CDR2 is YNFKEQ. The length of the CDR3 is 17 residues. After removal of 1 base from V and 4 bases from J, the junction contained 3 bases not matched to a gene. The CDR3 loop is CASSQGGLAGFTGELFF. The CDR3 bases are TGTGCCAGCAGCCAAGGGGGACTAGCGGGGTTCACCGGGGAGCTGTTTTTT.

The chain recombines TRBV7-9 with TRBJ2-3, with 9 bases identical to TRBD1. V was pared by 5 bases and J by 4 bases, with 10 bases of the junction left unmatched. The CDR3 extends over 16 amino acids. CDR1 SEHNR and CDR2 FQNEAQ come from the germline V gene (reference sequence). CDR3 bases: TGTGCCAGCAGCCTATGGACAGGGGCCCTGCCAGATACGCAGTATTTT. Protein: CASSLWTGALPDTQYF.

V is TRBV7-9 and J is TRBJ2-5; D possibly corresponds to TRBD1 (5 bases). The CDR3 is 15 residues long. Germline assignment: CDR1 SEHNR and CDR2 FQNEAQ (reference sequence). V was clipped by 2 bases and J by 11 bases, with 21 bases between them. CDR3 amino acids: CASSLWGSALLEQYF. DNA of the CDR3: TGTGCCAGCAGCTTATGGGGCAGTGCCTTGTTAGAGCAGTACTTC. Filled out from reference TRBV7-9 and TRBJ2-5, the complete variable domain reads DTGVSQNPRHKITKRGQNVTFRCDPISEHNRLYWYRQTLGQGPEFLTYFQNEAQLEKSRLLSDRFSAERPKGSFSTLEIQRTEQGDSAMYLCASSLWGSALLEQYFGPGTRLLVL.

This chain links TRBV4-2 with TRBJ1-1, with 9 positions matching TRBD1. V gave up 3 bases and J gave up 1 base; unmatched junction bases: 12. CDR3 length: 18 amino acids. CDR1 and CDR2 (germline): LGHNA, YNFKEQ. The CDR3 sequence is CASSQDTHGTGSNTEAFF. DNA for the CDR3: TGTGCCAGCAGCCAGGATACACACGGGACAGGGTCGAACACTGAAGCTTTCTTT.

V is TRBV5-4 and J is TRBJ2-5; D may be TRBD2 (5 bases). Germline loops: CDR1 SGHNT, CDR2 YYREEE (reference sequence). V lost 2 bases to trimming and J lost 12 bases, with 14 bases between them. CDR3 length equals 12 residues. CDR3 amino acids: CASSFDGSSEYF. The CDR3 DNA is TGTGCCAGCAGCTTCGATGGGAGCAGTGAGTACTTC.

The chain uses TRBV15 and TRBJ2-7; 9 positions match TRBD2. The CDR3 extends over 16 amino acids. V lost 4 bases, J lost 0 bases, and 7 bases stayed unmatched. Germline CDR1 reads LNHNV; CDR2 reads YYDKDF (reference sequence). The CDR3 here is CATSTSWTSVSYEQYF. The DNA of the CDR3 is TGTGCCACCAGCACTTCTTGGACTAGCGTCTCCTACGAGCAGTACTTC.

This clone was counted a few times. The chain employs TRBV11-2 and TRBJ2-3; 12 nucleotides match TRBD2. Trimming at V came to 5 bases and at J to 5 bases, leaving 8 bases not matched to a gene. Germline CDR1 is SGHAT and CDR2 is FQNNGV. This CDR3 region has 16 residues. The CDR3 region is CASSPPGLAGLDTQYF. The CDR3 nucleotides read TGTGCCAGCAGCCCCCCAGGACTAGCGGGGCTAGATACGCAGTATTTT.

This chain connects TRBV5-1 to TRBJ2-1; 13 bases match TRBD2. CDR3 length: 15 amino acids. V trimming: 7 bases; J trimming: 5 bases; junction bases outside the gene matches: 6. Germline CDR1 reads SGHRS; CDR2 reads YFSETQ. The CDR3 here is CASALLAGGNNEQFF. The CDR3 DNA follows: TGCGCCAGCGCACTACTAGCGGGAGGGAACAATGAGCAGTTCTTC.

V is TRBV7-9 and J is TRBJ2-2; TRBD2 aligns across 7 bases. CDR1 is SEHNR, CDR2 FQNEAQ, per germline (reference sequence). J was trimmed by 7 bases and V by 5 bases; bases with no gene match: 10. This CDR3 comprises 15 residues. CDR3 sequence: CASSPLLAFGGELFF. CDR3 in DNA: TGTGCCAGCAGCCCACTACTAGCGTTTGGCGGGGAGCTGTTTTTT.